The rows below give T cell receptor beta chains drawn from one sample of a study of blood T cell repertoires in COVID-19. This table comes from immunoSEQ multiplex PCR, and its TCRdb copy is limited to in-frame clones, with some not included. Seen here are around 170,000 clones, approximately 80% observed once, and the top ten hold roughly 12%. Sequencing used PBMCs or T cells enriched from blood (not recorded which). All receptors come from a man aged 50 or older who had recovered from COVID-19. The CDR3 runs from the conserved cysteine through the conserved F or W. D genes are given only for firm matches. Size is omitted from some rows. Given values are once, few, many or a class for expanded clones.

size,D,V,J,CDR3,DNA
-,TRBD2,TRBV5-1,TRBJ2-3,CASSEAVSGGAIDTQYF,TGCGCCAGCAGCGAGGCCGTGAGCGGGGGGGCTATAGATACGCAGTATTTT
-,-,TRBV19,TRBJ2-1,CASSSRTALKGREQFF,TGTGCCAGTAGTTCGCGGACAGCCCTCAAGGGTCGTGAGCAGTTCTTC
-,TRBD2,TRBV28,TRBJ2-7,CASLGAGGPSYEQYF,TGTGCCAGCCTGGGAGCGGGGGGGCCTTCCTACGAGCAGTACTTC
few,TRBD1,TRBV3-1/TRBV3-2,TRBJ2-1,CASSQEMTGGDNEQFF,TGTGCCAGCAGCCAAGAGATGACAGGGGGGGACAATGAGCAGTTCTTC
-,-,TRBV5-1,TRBJ2-2,CASSRIPGELFF,TGCGCCAGCAGCCGTATCCCCGGGGAGCTGTTTTTT
-,-,TRBV5-4,TRBJ2-2,CASSFRDLSSGELFF,TGTGCCAGCAGCTTCCGGGACTTGAGCTCCGGGGAGCTGTTTTTT
-,TRBD2,TRBV30,TRBJ2-3,CAWRWRGGTDTQYF,TGTGCCTGGAGATGGCGGGGGGGCACAGATACGCAGTATTTT
-,-,TRBV29-1,TRBJ1-1,CSVRGLRDTEAFF,TGCAGCGTTAGGGGTCTTCGGGACACTGAAGCTTTCTTT
-,-,TRBV4-3,TRBJ1-2,CASSQDPGWGGYGYTF,TGCGCCAGCAGCCAAGATCCCGGATGGGGCGGCTATGGCTACACCTTC
-,-,TRBV7-9,TRBJ2-5,CASSSRSASRTQYF,TGTGCCAGCAGCTCTAGGAGTGCCAGCAGGACCCAGTACTTC
-,TRBD2,TRBV10-3,TRBJ2-5,CAISELGLAGEETQYF,TGTGCCATCAGTGAGTTAGGACTAGCGGGGGAAGAGACCCAGTACTTC
-,-,TRBV27,TRBJ1-1,CASSLSTGDEAFF,TGTGCCAGCAGTTTATCGACAGGCGATGAAGCTTTCTTT
-,-,TRBV18,TRBJ1-1,CASSPTGDTEAFF,TGTGCCAGCTCACCGACAGGAGACACTGAAGCTTTCTTT
-,TRBD2,TRBV2,TRBJ2-4,CASRAGTSVQYF,TGTGCCAGCAGGGCCGGGACTAGCGTTCAGTACTTC
-,TRBD1,TRBV28,TRBJ1-1,CASTLNRGGNTEAFF,TGTGCCAGCACCCTCAACAGGGGTGGAAACACTGAAGCTTTCTTT
once,TRBD1,TRBV7-9,TRBJ2-3,CASSPLSQGALTQYF,TGTGCCAGCAGCCCTCTATCACAGGGGGCCCTGACGCAGTATTTT
-,-,TRBV4-3,TRBJ2-3,CASSLGEVADTQYF,TGCGCCAGCAGCCTCGGAGAGGTGGCAGATACGCAGTATTTT
-,-,TRBV28,TRBJ2-3,CASSFRGSTDTQYF,TGTGCCAGCAGTTTCAGGGGTTCCACAGATACGCAGTATTTT
-,TRBD1,TRBV5-6,TRBJ2-1,CASSLRGTGGYNEQFF,TGTGCCAGCAGCTTGCGGGGGACAGGGGGCTACAATGAGCAGTTCTTC
once,TRBD2,TRBV9,TRBJ2-1,CASSVAGVNSDEQFF,TGTGCCAGCAGCGTGGCGGGGGTTAATAGCGATGAGCAGTTCTTC
-,TRBD2,TRBV5-4,TRBJ2-2,CASSLGGLAATGELFF,TGTGCCAGCAGCTTGGGGGGACTAGCGGCCACCGGGGAGCTGTTTTTT
-,TRBD1,TRBV5-4,TRBJ1-2,CASSDSSSRTGAGYTF,TGTGCCAGCAGCGATTCATCCTCCCGGACAGGGGCTGGCTACACCTTC
-,TRBD1,TRBV28,TRBJ1-1,CASRRGGQGEAFF,TGTGCCAGCAGAAGAGGGGGACAGGGAGAAGCTTTCTTT
-,-,TRBV7-3,TRBJ1-1,CASSPGGGFEAFF,TGTGCCAGCAGCCCCGGGGGGGGGTTTGAAGCTTTCTTT
-,-,TRBV30,TRBJ1-5,CAWSVGDGQPQHF,TGTGCCTGGAGTGTAGGGGATGGTCAGCCCCAGCATTTT
-,-,TRBV29-1,TRBJ1-4,CSVRGTNEKLFF,TGCAGCGTCAGAGGTACTAATGAAAAACTGTTTTTT
-,-,TRBV19,TRBJ1-2,CASSRGSHSGGYTF,TGTGCCAGTAGCAGGGGCAGTCACAGCGGTGGCTACACCTTC
-,-,TRBV12-3/TRBV12-4,TRBJ1-5,CASRGGNQPQHF,TGTGCCAGCAGGGGCGGCAATCAGCCCCAGCATTTT
-,-,TRBV5-4,TRBJ1-2,CASSLMGGGPANYGYTF,TGTGCCAGCAGCTTAATGGGCGGGGGGCCAGCTAACTATGGCTACACCTTC
-,TRBD2,TRBV10-3,TRBJ2-1,CAITSGTTGHEQFF,TGTGCCATAACAAGCGGGACCACCGGCCATGAGCAGTTCTTC
-,-,TRBV9,TRBJ1-6,CASSVVATTNSPLHF,TGTGCCAGCAGCGTAGTCGCGACTACTAATTCACCCCTCCACTTT